The rows below give T cell receptor beta chains drawn from one sample of a study of blood T cell repertoires in COVID-19. Sequenced by immunoSEQ multiplex PCR; TCRdb stores in-frame clones only, minus some. This table has some 190,000 clones, approximately 86% appearing once. Sequences were obtained from peripheral blood. These receptors all come from a man between 18 and 35 years old with active or convalescent COVID-19. Each CDR3 is given with its conserved first and last residue. Fields, in order: clone size, V gene, J gene, D gene, CDR3 DNA, CDR3 protein. The D gene is left open where the match is weak. Size is stated for part of the rows, as once, few or many counts, or as a class when the clone is expanded.

clone size: once; V gene: TRBV10-1; J gene: TRBJ2-1; D gene: TRBD2; CDR3 DNA: TGCGCCAGCAGTGCGGCTAGCGGGAGGGGTGTCGATGAGCAGTTCTTC; CDR3 protein: CASSAASGRGVDEQFF
clone size: NA; V gene: TRBV28; J gene: TRBJ2-5; D gene: NA; CDR3 DNA: TGTGCCAGCAGTTCCTACAGGGGGGGGGAGACCCAGTACTTC; CDR3 protein: CASSSYRGGETQYF
clone size: NA; V gene: TRBV14; J gene: TRBJ1-1; D gene: NA; CDR3 DNA: TGTGCCAGCAGCTCGTGGGATCAGGGGAGCACTGAAGCTTTCTTT; CDR3 protein: CASSSWDQGSTEAFF
clone size: NA; V gene: TRBV10-3; J gene: TRBJ1-3; D gene: NA; CDR3 DNA: TGTGCCATCAGTGAACTCTCTGGAAACACCATATATTTT; CDR3 protein: CAISELSGNTIYF
clone size: NA; V gene: TRBV7-2; J gene: TRBJ1-1; D gene: NA; CDR3 DNA: TGTGCCAGCAGCTTAGGACAGTTGGGTGAAGCTTTCTTT; CDR3 protein: CASSLGQLGEAFF
clone size: NA; V gene: TRBV6-5; J gene: TRBJ1-2; D gene: NA; CDR3 DNA: TGTGCCAGCACACAGGGACGGGAGGGCTATGGCTACACCTTC; CDR3 protein: CASTQGREGYGYTF
clone size: NA; V gene: TRBV2; J gene: TRBJ1-5; D gene: NA; CDR3 DNA: TGTGCCAGCGGCCAACAGGGTCCTGGGCAGCCCCAGCATTTT; CDR3 protein: CASGQQGPGQPQHF
clone size: NA; V gene: TRBV27; J gene: TRBJ2-1; D gene: NA; CDR3 DNA: TGTGCCAGCAGTTTATCAAGCGGACAGCTCGAGCAGTTCTTC; CDR3 protein: CASSLSSGQLEQFF
clone size: NA; V gene: TRBV20-1; J gene: TRBJ1-2; D gene: TRBD1; CDR3 DNA: TGCAGTGCGAGTCCCGGGACAGGGCGTGCCTACACCTTC; CDR3 protein: CSASPGTGRAYTF
clone size: NA; V gene: TRBV27; J gene: TRBJ2-1; D gene: NA; CDR3 DNA: TGTGCCAGCAGTTTCCTAAGCTCCTACAATGAGCAGTTCTTC; CDR3 protein: CASSFLSSYNEQFF
clone size: once; V gene: TRBV29-1; J gene: TRBJ2-1; D gene: NA; CDR3 DNA: TGCAGCGTTGAAGAGGGCAGGGAGCAGTTCTTC; CDR3 protein: CSVEEGREQFF
clone size: NA; V gene: TRBV19; J gene: TRBJ1-1; D gene: NA; CDR3 DNA: TGTGCCAGTAGCCTCACGGCGGGGGGCTTCACTGAAGCTTTCTTT; CDR3 protein: CASSLTAGGFTEAFF
clone size: NA; V gene: TRBV28; J gene: TRBJ1-2; D gene: NA; CDR3 DNA: TGTGCCACAAACAGGGCGGCCTATGGCTACACCTTC; CDR3 protein: CATNRAAYGYTF
clone size: NA; V gene: TRBV4-2; J gene: TRBJ2-1; D gene: NA; CDR3 DNA: TGTGCCAGCAGCCAAGATCGGGACTACAATGAGCAGTTCTTC; CDR3 protein: CASSQDRDYNEQFF
clone size: NA; V gene: TRBV24-1; J gene: TRBJ2-7; D gene: TRBD2; CDR3 DNA: TGTGCCACCAGTGATGGGGCGGGGGTCTACGAGCAGTACTTC; CDR3 protein: CATSDGAGVYEQYF
clone size: NA; V gene: TRBV28; J gene: TRBJ1-2; D gene: TRBD1; CDR3 DNA: TGTGCCAGCAGTTTAAAAGGGGGCTCCTATGGCTACACCTTC; CDR3 protein: CASSLKGGSYGYTF
clone size: once; V gene: TRBV5-4; J gene: TRBJ2-3; D gene: TRBD1; CDR3 DNA: TGTGCCAGCACCAAGACAGGGTCCGGTTCGACAGATACGCAGTATTTT; CDR3 protein: CASTKTGSGSTDTQYF
clone size: NA; V gene: TRBV2; J gene: TRBJ2-1; D gene: TRBD1; CDR3 DNA: TGTGCCAGCAGTGAAAGGACAGGCGGCTACAATGAGCAGTTCTTC; CDR3 protein: CASSERTGGYNEQFF
clone size: NA; V gene: TRBV5-1; J gene: TRBJ2-5; D gene: TRBD2; CDR3 DNA: TGCGCCAGCAGCTTGGAGAGCGGGAGGGCCGGCGAGACCCAGTACTTC; CDR3 protein: CASSLESGRAGETQYF
clone size: NA; V gene: TRBV30; J gene: TRBJ2-1; D gene: NA; CDR3 DNA: TGTGCCCAAGCTTCGGGCTCCTACAATGAGCAGTTCTTC; CDR3 protein: CAQASGSYNEQFF
clone size: NA; V gene: TRBV24-1; J gene: TRBJ1-5; D gene: NA; CDR3 DNA: TGTGCCACCAGTGATTCCCTCAGGGGCCATCAGCCCCAGCATTTT; CDR3 protein: CATSDSLRGHQPQHF
clone size: NA; V gene: TRBV28; J gene: TRBJ2-7; D gene: TRBD2; CDR3 DNA: TGTGCCAGCACCGCCACTAGCGGCCTCAACTCCTACGAGCAGTACTTC; CDR3 protein: CASTATSGLNSYEQYF
clone size: NA; V gene: TRBV19; J gene: TRBJ2-4; D gene: NA; CDR3 DNA: TGTGCCAGTAGTATAGAAGGGGGGGTTGAAAACATTCAGTACTTC; CDR3 protein: CASSIEGGVENIQYF
clone size: once; V gene: TRBV3-1/TRBV3-2; J gene: TRBJ1-1; D gene: NA; CDR3 DNA: TGTGCCAGCAGCCCAACATCAAACACTGAAGCTTTCTTT; CDR3 protein: CASSPTSNTEAFF
clone size: NA; V gene: TRBV5-6; J gene: TRBJ1-5; D gene: TRBD1; CDR3 DNA: TGTGCCAGCAGCGGGACCGGGACAGGGGGGAGCAATCAGCCCCAGCATTTT; CDR3 protein: CASSGTGTGGSNQPQHF
clone size: few; V gene: TRBV30; J gene: TRBJ1-5; D gene: TRBD1; CDR3 DNA: TGTGCCTGGGCTGGGACAGGTTATCAGCCCCAGCATTTT; CDR3 protein: CAWAGTGYQPQHF
clone size: NA; V gene: TRBV30; J gene: TRBJ2-3; D gene: NA; CDR3 DNA: TGTGCCTGGACCGTACTATCGGATACGCAGTATTTT; CDR3 protein: CAWTVLSDTQYF
clone size: once; V gene: TRBV5-1; J gene: TRBJ2-7; D gene: TRBD2; CDR3 DNA: TGCGCCAGCAGCTCCCGATTAAGCGGGAGGGACGAGCAGTACTTC; CDR3 protein: CASSSRLSGRDEQYF
clone size: NA; V gene: TRBV30; J gene: TRBJ2-2; D gene: TRBD1; CDR3 DNA: TGTGCCTCCTCCGGGACAGGCTTGACCGGGGAGCTGTTTTTT; CDR3 protein: CASSGTGLTGELFF
clone size: NA; V gene: TRBV30; J gene: TRBJ1-3; D gene: NA; CDR3 DNA: TGTGCCAGAGATGAGAGCTCTGGAAACACCATATATTTT; CDR3 protein: CARDESSGNTIYF
clone size: NA; V gene: TRBV2; J gene: TRBJ1-1; D gene: NA; CDR3 DNA: TGTGCCAGCAGTGAAGTGGGGGTGCGGGGGAACACTGAAGCTTTCTTT; CDR3 protein: CASSEVGVRGNTEAFF
clone size: NA; V gene: TRBV28; J gene: TRBJ2-7; D gene: TRBD1; CDR3 DNA: TGTGCCAGCATGACCGGGACAGCGCTTTACGAGCAGTACTTC; CDR3 protein: CASMTGTALYEQYF
clone size: NA; V gene: TRBV7-9; J gene: TRBJ2-7; D gene: TRBD2; CDR3 DNA: TGTGCCAGCAGCCGGGGGGATCCTCTGTACGAGCAGTACTTC; CDR3 protein: CASSRGDPLYEQYF
clone size: NA; V gene: TRBV24-1; J gene: TRBJ2-2; D gene: TRBD2; CDR3 DNA: TGTGCCACCAGCGGACTAGCGGGAGCAACCGGGGAGCTGTTTTTT; CDR3 protein: CATSGLAGATGELFF
clone size: few; V gene: TRBV24-1; J gene: TRBJ1-1; D gene: TRBD1; CDR3 DNA: TGTGCCACCAGTGGAGGGACAGGGGGCACTGAAGCTTTCTTT; CDR3 protein: CATSGGTGGTEAFF
clone size: NA; V gene: TRBV12-3/TRBV12-4; J gene: TRBJ1-1; D gene: NA; CDR3 DNA: TGTGCCAGCATTACACAGGGAGACACTGAAGCTTTCTTT; CDR3 protein: CASITQGDTEAFF
clone size: NA; V gene: TRBV3-1/TRBV3-2; J gene: TRBJ1-1; D gene: NA; CDR3 DNA: TGTGCCAGCAGCCAAGAGAGAGAAGCTTTCTTT; CDR3 protein: CASSQEREAFF
clone size: NA; V gene: TRBV27; J gene: TRBJ2-4; D gene: NA; CDR3 DNA: TGTGCCAGCAGTTTAGGGAGCGGGGCCAAAAACATTCAGTACTTC; CDR3 protein: CASSLGSGAKNIQYF
clone size: NA; V gene: TRBV15; J gene: TRBJ2-2; D gene: NA; CDR3 DNA: TGTGCCACCAGCGGTACCCAGGGGTTCGGCCACACCGGGGAGCTGTTTTTT; CDR3 protein: CATSGTQGFGHTGELFF
clone size: NA; V gene: TRBV28; J gene: TRBJ1-1; D gene: NA; CDR3 DNA: TGTGCCTCATGGGGGGGGTCCCTGAACACTGAAGCTTTCTTT; CDR3 protein: CASWGGSLNTEAFF
clone size: NA; V gene: TRBV5-1; J gene: TRBJ2-7; D gene: NA; CDR3 DNA: TGCGCCAGCAGCTTGAATTCGCAGGGCTACTACGAGCAGTACTTC; CDR3 protein: CASSLNSQGYYEQYF
clone size: NA; V gene: TRBV5-4; J gene: TRBJ1-4; D gene: TRBD1; CDR3 DNA: TGTGCCAGCAGTCGCCGACAGGGTAATTACGAAAAACTGTTTTTT; CDR3 protein: CASSRRQGNYEKLFF
clone size: NA; V gene: TRBV6-1; J gene: TRBJ2-5; D gene: NA; CDR3 DNA: TGTGCCAGCAGTGAAAGCCCCCGAAGGACCCAGTACTTC; CDR3 protein: CASSESPRRTQYF
clone size: NA; V gene: TRBV4-1; J gene: TRBJ2-1; D gene: TRBD2; CDR3 DNA: TGCGCCAGCAGCCAAGATGCTAGCGGGAGAGTGGGGTTGGGGTACAATGAGCAGTTCTTC; CDR3 protein: CASSQDASGRVGLGYNEQFF
clone size: NA; V gene: TRBV18; J gene: TRBJ1-4; D gene: TRBD1; CDR3 DNA: TGTGCCAGCTCACCACCGGTGGGGACAGGGGGCGGTGAAAAACTGTTTTTT; CDR3 protein: CASSPPVGTGGGEKLFF
clone size: NA; V gene: TRBV28; J gene: TRBJ2-2; D gene: NA; CDR3 DNA: TGTGCCAGCAGTTTAGGTGGGAGGTTGGCCGGGGAGCTGTTTTTT; CDR3 protein: CASSLGGRLAGELFF
clone size: NA; V gene: TRBV18; J gene: TRBJ1-5; D gene: NA; CDR3 DNA: TGTGCCAGCTCACGCGCAACCGCAGGGAAGACCCAGCATTTT; CDR3 protein: CASSRATAGKTQHF
clone size: once; V gene: TRBV28; J gene: TRBJ1-1; D gene: TRBD1; CDR3 DNA: TGTGCCAGCCCTGGACAGGGGGAGGGCACTGAAGCTTTCTTT; CDR3 protein: CASPGQGEGTEAFF
clone size: NA; V gene: TRBV7-2; J gene: TRBJ1-5; D gene: NA; CDR3 DNA: TGTGCCAGCAGCCCCGGGGGAGGGGGTCAGCCCCAGCATTTT; CDR3 protein: CASSPGGGGQPQHF
clone size: NA; V gene: TRBV19; J gene: TRBJ2-7; D gene: TRBD1; CDR3 DNA: TGTGCCAGTAGGAGCCGGGACAGAAACTTCTACGAGCAGTACTTC; CDR3 protein: CASRSRDRNFYEQYF
clone size: once; V gene: TRBV28; J gene: TRBJ1-5; D gene: TRBD1; CDR3 DNA: TGTGCCAGCATGCCCCGAGACAGGGGTGGCAATCAGCCCCAGCATTTT; CDR3 protein: CASMPRDRGGNQPQHF
clone size: NA; V gene: TRBV5-6; J gene: TRBJ2-1; D gene: TRBD1; CDR3 DNA: TGTGCCAGCAGCTCTACCGGGACAGAGTACAATGAGCAGTTCTTC; CDR3 protein: CASSSTGTEYNEQFF